What follows describes a single T cell receptor beta chain. Antigen unknown. Clones were read by immunoSEQ multiplex PCR, and TCRdb kept only the in-frame ones, dropping some. The sample consists of approximately 58,000 clones, 85% to 90% of them appearing once. This record belongs to a study of graft-versus-host responses after intestinal transplantation. Turning to the study itself: Multivisceral, liver-intestinal, or isolated intestinal grafts went to recipients. Every one of the recipients received anti-thymocyte globulin induction and afterwards took tacrolimus and steroids for about 3 years. The study, taken as a whole, reports: Detected in recipient marrow were GvH clones, some of which were first observed in ileum or blood.

The starting material was PBMCs, obtained 26 days after transplant. The sequence derives from a human patient who received an intestinal transplant, so some T cells may come from the graft donor.

CDR3 amino acids: CSIPGTTRVNEQFF. The CDR3 DNA sequence: TGCAGCATACCCGGGACAACCCGGGTCAATGAGCAGTTCTTC. The rearrangement joins TRBV29-1 to TRBJ2-1; perhaps TRBD1 as D (6 bases). Germline lookup yields CDR1 SQVTM and CDR2 ANQGSEA. The CDR3 covers 14 residues. V was cut by 8 bases and J by 6 bases, with 20 bases left in between.